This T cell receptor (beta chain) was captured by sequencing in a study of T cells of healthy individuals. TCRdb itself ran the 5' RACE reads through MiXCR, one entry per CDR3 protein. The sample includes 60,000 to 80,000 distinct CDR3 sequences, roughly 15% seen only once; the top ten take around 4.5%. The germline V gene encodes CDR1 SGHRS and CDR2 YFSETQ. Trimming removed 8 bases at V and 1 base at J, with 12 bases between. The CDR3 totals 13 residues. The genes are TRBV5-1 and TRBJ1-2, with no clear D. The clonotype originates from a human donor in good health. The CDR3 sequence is CASKDGDNYGYTF. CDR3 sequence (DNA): TGCGCCAGTAAGGACGGGGATAACTATGGCTACACCTTC. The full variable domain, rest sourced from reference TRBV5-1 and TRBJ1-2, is KAGVTQTPRYLIKTRGQQVTLSCSPISGHRSVSWYQQTPGQGLQFLFEYFSETQRNKGNFPGRFSGRQFSNSRSEMNVSTLELGDSALYLCASKDGDNYGYTFGSGTRLTVV.